The 21 T cell receptor beta chains presented below share a single source sample, sequenced in a study of blood T cell repertoires in COVID-19. The method was immunoSEQ multiplex PCR; TCRdb's version includes in-frame clones alone and lacks a portion of them. There are 130,000 to 150,000 clones in the sample; 85% to 90% occur only once, and about 2.5% lies in the top ten. Sequenced sample: peripheral blood. Receptors were obtained from a human donor in a cohort sampled during active COVID-19.

This chain's CDR3 is CASSPGETQYF. Here the CDR3 DNA reads TGTGCCAGCTCACCCGGAGAGACCCAGTACTTC. The J gene is TRBJ2-5, the V gene TRBV18, with D unresolved. Trimming removed 3 bases at V and 4 bases at J, with 3 bases between. The CDR3 has 11 residues. Germline loops: CDR1 KGHSH, CDR2 LQKENI.

CDR3 region: CASSFASRETQYF. DNA for the CDR3: TGTGCCAGCAGCTTCGCGTCCCGGGAGACCCAGTACTTC. The rearrangement uses TRBV7-3 and TRBJ2-5; D gene unclear. CDR1 and CDR2 (germline): SGHTA, FQGTGA. This CDR3 contains 13 residues. Trimming cost V 3 bases and J 5 bases, with 10 bases left between them.

This clone was found once. The chain has TRBV4-1 and TRBJ2-7; weak D call: TRBD2 (5 bases). Trimming pared 0 bases from V and 7 bases from J, leaving 13 bases between. Germline CDR1 MGHRA, CDR2 YSYEKL. The CDR3 has 14 residues. In DNA form, the CDR3 reads TGCGCCAGCAGCCAAGATTGGGAGTCCGGGGAGCAGTACTTC. Its translation: CASSQDWESGEQYF.

The chain recombines TRBV13 with TRBJ1-1; D uncertain. There are 14 residues in the CDR3. Trimming took off 1 base at V and 1 base at J, with 7 bases between the two ends. The V gene's germline CDR1 is PRHDT and CDR2 FYEKMQ (reference sequence). CDR3 in DNA: TGTGCCAGCAGCTTAGAACGGGGGAACACTGAAGCTTTCTTT. This gives the protein CASSLERGNTEAFF.

This chain links TRBV7-8 with TRBJ2-6; 12 bases match TRBD2. This CDR3 is built from 18 residues. In germline, CDR1 is SGHVS, CDR2 FQNEAQ. V was pared by 1 base and J by 2 bases, with 3 bases of the junction left unmatched. The CDR3 nucleotides read TGTGCCAGCAGCTTAGTTGGGACTAGCGGGCCTGGGGCCAACGTCCTGACTTTC. This encodes CASSLVGTSGPGANVLTF. Full variable domain (remainder filled in from reference TRBV7-8 and TRBJ2-6): GAGVSQSPRYKVAKRGQDVALRCDPISGHVSLFWYQQALGQGPEFLTYFQNEAQLDKSGLPSDRFFAERPEGSVSTLKIQRTQQEDSAVYLCASSLVGTSGPGANVLTFGAGSRLTVL.

The chain joins TRBV9 to TRBJ1-4; D is perhaps TRBD1 (5 bases). This CDR3 has 13 residues. Germline loops: CDR1 SGDLS, CDR2 YYNGEE. Trimming cost V 4 bases and J 8 bases, with 12 bases left between them. In DNA, the CDR3 is TGTGCCAGCAGCCGGGACGGAGGGGAAAAACTGTTTTTT. Residues: CASSRDGGEKLFF.

The genes are TRBV3-1 (or the pseudogene TRBV3-2) and TRBJ2-3; D remains unclear. Germline CDR1 is LGHDT and CDR2 is YNNKEL (reference sequence). V was cut by 3 bases and J by 4 bases, with 5 bases left in between. This CDR3 comprises 12 residues. The CDR3 sequence: CASSHSPDTQYF. The CDR3 coding sequence is TGTGCCAGCAGCCACTCCCCAGATACGCAGTATTTT.

This chain uses TRBV7-3 with TRBJ2-3; 8 bases line up with TRBD1. The CDR3 has 14 amino acids. The germline CDR1 and CDR2 sequences are SGHTA and FQGTGA. V trimming: 4 bases; J trimming: 4 bases; junction bases outside the gene matches: 4. CDR3 amino acids: CASSSGQGPDTQYF. CDR3 nucleotide sequence: TGTGCCAGCAGCTCAGGACAGGGACCAGATACGCAGTATTTT.

This chain connects TRBV5-5 to TRBJ2-3; 9 bases are shared with TRBD1. The germline CDR1 and CDR2 sequences are SGHKS and YYEKEE (reference sequence). The trim removed 5 bases at V and 0 bases at J, leaving 4 bases unmatched. The CDR3 is 15 amino acids. Written as DNA, the CDR3 is TGTGCCAGCAGTCTGACAGGGGGGAGCACAGATACGCAGTATTTT. Protein: CASSLTGGSTDTQYF.

The rearrangement joins TRBV7-3 to TRBJ2-3, with D perhaps TRBD1 (5 bases). Trimming stripped 2 bases from V and 0 bases from J, with 9 bases between. CDR3 length: 15 amino acids. Germline-derived CDR1 and CDR2 are SGHTA and FQGTGA. The CDR3 spells CASSLGASSTDTQYF. As DNA, the CDR3 is TGTGCCAGCAGCTTAGGGGCCTCTAGCACAGATACGCAGTATTTT. Combining the CDR3 with reference TRBV7-3 and TRBJ2-3 gives the whole variable domain GAGVSQTPSNKVTEKGKYVELRCDPISGHTALYWYRQSLGQGPEFLIYFQGTGAADDSGLPNDRFFAVRPEGSVSTLKIQRTERGDSAVYLCASSLGASSTDTQYFGPGTRLTVL.

The gene calls are TRBV6-4 and TRBJ2-1; 10 nucleotides line up with TRBD2. J gave up 7 bases and V 5 bases, and 5 bases lay outside the gene matches. The length of the CDR3 is 14 residues. Germline V CDR1 and CDR2: MRHNA, SNTAGT. CDR3 sequence: CASSPSGRWNEQFF. DNA for the CDR3: TGTGCCAGCAGTCCTAGCGGGAGATGGAATGAGCAGTTCTTC.

This rearrangement joins TRBV5-1 to TRBJ2-2; perhaps TRBD1 as D (6 bases). Trimming shortened V by 2 bases and J by 0 bases, and 11 bases separated the two germline ends. Germline loops: CDR1 SGHRS, CDR2 YFSETQ. The CDR3 consists of 16 residues. CDR3 residues: CASSFQGPANTGELFF. The CDR3 nucleotides read TGCGCCAGCAGCTTTCAGGGGCCCGCGAACACCGGGGAGCTGTTTTTT.

The chain uses TRBV10-2 and TRBJ2-1; the match to TRBD2 covers 10 bases. The CDR3 contains 15 residues. Germline V lookup: CDR1 WSHSY, CDR2 SAAADI. Losses at the gene ends were 6 bases for V and 2 bases for J; bases not matched to a gene: 4. The CDR3 is CASRVAGGPYNEQFF. The CDR3, as DNA: TGCGCCAGCAGAGTAGCGGGAGGCCCCTACAATGAGCAGTTCTTC.

V is TRBV28 and J is TRBJ2-1, with 9 nucleotides matching TRBD1. Germline trimming cut 6 bases from V and 4 bases from J; bases unmatched to any gene: 10. Germline-derived CDR1 and CDR2 are MDHEN and SYDVKM. This CDR3 is built from 16 residues. The DNA of the CDR3 is TGTGCCAGCAGCCCTTCTGGGACAGGGAGTTACAATGAGCAGTTCTTC. Translated: CASSPSGTGSYNEQFF. Variable domain in full (rest from reference TRBV28 and TRBJ2-1): DVKVTQSSRYLVKRTGEKVFLECVQDMDHENMFWYRQDPGLGLRLIYFSYDVKMKEKGDIPEGYSVSREKKERFSLILESASTNQTSMYLCASSPSGTGSYNEQFFGPGTRLTVL.

The CDR3 spells CASSASTGASYGYTF. The CDR3 DNA reads TGCGCCAGCAGCGCCTCGACAGGCGCAAGCTATGGCTACACCTTC. The chain recombines TRBV5-1 with TRBJ1-2, with TRBD1 as a possible D gene (6 bases). V was trimmed by 4 bases and J by 4 bases, leaving 17 bases between them. This CDR3 comprises 15 residues. Germline loops: CDR1 SGHRS, CDR2 YFSETQ.

This chain uses TRBV7-9 with TRBJ1-1; 8 bases are shared with TRBD1. V lost 2 bases to trimming and J lost 6 bases; unmatched junction nucleotides: 8. This CDR3 has 15 residues. In germline, CDR1 is SEHNR, CDR2 FQNEAQ (reference sequence). The DNA of the CDR3 is TGTGCCAGCAGCTTAACTGGACAGGGTACGGCTGAAGCTTTCTTT. The encoded protein is CASSLTGQGTAEAFF. The variable domain in full, with the rest retrieved from reference TRBV7-9 and TRBJ1-1, is DTGVSQNPRHKITKRGQNVTFRCDPISEHNRLYWYRQTLGQGPEFLTYFQNEAQLEKSRLLSDRFSAERPKGSFSTLEIQRTEQGDSAMYLCASSLTGQGTAEAFFGQGTRLTVV.

The chain employs TRBV3-1 (or the pseudogene TRBV3-2) and TRBJ2-5; TRBD1 is a possible D gene (5 bases). This CDR3 has 16 residues. Between the trimmed V and J ends, which lost 2 bases and 0 bases, there was a span of 13 bases. CDR1 is LGHDT, CDR2 YNNKEL, per germline (reference sequence). The CDR3 loop reads CASSQRGRPNQETQYF. The CDR3, as DNA: TGTGCCAGCAGCCAAAGGGGTAGGCCCAACCAAGAGACCCAGTACTTC.

The chain links TRBV5-1 to TRBJ2-6; TRBD2 might be the D (6 bases). The CDR3 is made up of 16 amino acids. Germline-derived CDR1 and CDR2 are SGHRS and YFSETQ. Between the trimmed V and J ends, which lost 5 bases and 5 bases, there was a span of 17 bases. CDR3 sequence reads: CASSELAPTRANVLTF. The DNA of the CDR3 is TGCGCCAGCAGTGAACTAGCCCCTACTCGGGCCAACGTCCTGACTTTC.

The chain recombines TRBV28 with TRBJ1-5; 10 nucleotides line up with TRBD1. This CDR3 is 15 amino acids long. Per germline, CDR1 MDHEN and CDR2 SYDVKM. V shed 7 bases, J shed 3 bases, and the junction held 6 bases outside the gene matches. In nucleotides, the CDR3 is TGTGCCAGCATGGGGACAGGGGCCTTCAATCAGCCCCAGCATTTT. As protein: CASMGTGAFNQPQHF.

The chain carries TRBV29-1 and TRBJ2-2; TRBD1 is a possible D gene (5 bases). The V gene lost 3 bases and the J gene lost 8 bases, with 10 bases spanning the gap. In germline, CDR1 is SQVTM, CDR2 ANQGSEA. The CDR3 consists of 12 residues. The CDR3 reads CSVDGHFGELFF. CDR3 sequence (DNA): TGCAGCGTTGATGGACATTTTGGGGAGCTGTTTTTT.

Here the CDR3 DNA reads TGTGCCAGCAGTAGCGACCCCTGGACAGGGATGAACTATGGCTACACCTTC. This codes for CASSSDPWTGMNYGYTF. The chain employs TRBV6-2 or TRBV6-3 and TRBJ1-2, with 8 bases fitting TRBD1. V lost 5 bases and J lost 2; bases outside the gene matches: 13. CDR3 length: 17 residues. Per germline, CDR1 MNHEY and CDR2 SVGEGT.